A single sample gave rise to the 10 T cell receptor beta chains below, sequenced in a study of spatial heterogeneity in lung cancer. TCRdb re-called the 5' RACE reads through MiXCR, storing one row per CDR3 protein. The data show some 16,000 distinct CDR3 sequences, approximately 7% seen once. Time point specified: sample taken at primary tumor resection. These receptors have no known antigen. Overall study results and limits: Higher tumor mutation counts went along with higher counts of expanded intratumoral alpha and beta TCRs.

Sequencing was performed on lung tumor tissue, taken at surgery. Receptor source: a female donor with early-stage non-small cell lung cancer.

In this sample, this clonotype turned up many times. Since it is a stray read in a library aimed at alpha chains, this beta chain has a size that is not meaningful. This chain joins TRBV5-1 and TRBJ2-5; 14 bases agree with TRBD2. The J segment lost 4 bases and the V segment lost 7 bases, leaving 9 bases of the junction unmatched. In germline, CDR1 is SGHRS, CDR2 YFSETQ. The CDR3 loop spans 16 amino acids. Written as DNA, the CDR3 is TGCGCCAGCTCAATCGGGACTAGCGGGGGTTCAGAGACCCAGTACTTC. Translated, it gives CASSIGTSGGSETQYF.

This clonotype was seen a few times. The library was built for alpha chains, so this beta chain is an off-target read and its size means little. The J gene is TRBJ2-1, the V gene TRBV20-1, with TRBD1 as a possible D gene (6 bases). This CDR3 is 14 amino acids long. The ends were cut back, 0 bases at V and 2 bases at J, with 8 bases in the middle. Germline V gene sequence: CDR1 DFQATT, CDR2 SNEGSKA (reference sequence). In DNA form, the CDR3 reads TGCAGTGCTAGAGATGGGGACACCTACAATGAGCAGTTCTTC. Its translation is CSARDGDTYNEQFF.

There are many counts of this clonotype. The junction does not match germline at one end; this may be a read error. Found in a library prepared for alpha chains, this beta chain is an off-target read, and its abundance has little meaning. The CDR3 region has the DNA TGTGCCAGCAGTTACGTAAGAAGCCCGGGACCCCCGAACGCTGAAGCTTTCTTT. It yields the protein CASSYVRSPGPPNAEAFF. This chain uses TRBV6-6 with TRBJ1-1, with a weak D call TRBD1 (5 bases). This CDR3 region has 18 residues. CDR1 and CDR2 (germline): MNHNY, SVGAGI (reference sequence).

Ten or more counts support this clonotype. The library was prepared for alpha chains; this beta chain is a stray read, so its frequency means little. This sequence joins TRBV20-1 and TRBJ2-7, with 9 bases aligning to TRBD2. This CDR3 is built from 17 residues. After removal of 6 bases from V and 3 bases from J, the junction contained 18 bases not matched to a gene. Germline V gene data show CDR1 as DFQATT and CDR2 as SNEGSKA (reference sequence). Written as DNA, the CDR3 is TGCAGTGCCTCGGGGCTAGCGGGGCCTGGGAGTATCTACGAGCAGTACTTC. Translation: CSASGLAGPGSIYEQYF.

This clonotype came up many times. This beta chain appears as a stray read in a library generated for alpha chains; its size is not informative. The genes are TRBV4-1 and TRBJ2-2; TRBD2 is a possible D gene (5 bases). Looked up from germline, CDR1 is MGHRA and CDR2 is YSYEKL. This CDR3 is built from 15 residues. V was shortened by 0 bases and J by 6 bases, with 11 bases between the two germline ends. DNA for the CDR3: TGCGCCAGCAGCCAAGATCCGGGTAGCGCCGGGGAGCTGTTTTTT. It encodes CASSQDPGSAGELFF.

This clonotype was seen repeatedly, ten times or more. This beta chain is an off-target read within a library intended for alpha chains, so its frequency means little. The chain combines TRBV29-1 with TRBJ2-5; TRBD1 matches 9 bases. V was clipped by 6 bases and J by 2 bases; unmatched bases: 4. Germline CDR1 is SQVTM and CDR2 is ANQGSEA. The CDR3 has 13 residues. The CDR3, as DNA: TGCAGCGTGGCAGACAGGGGGCAAGAGACCCAGTACTTC. Amino acids: CSVADRGQETQYF.

This clonotype qualifies as medium-sized (0.01 to 0.1%). Being off target in a library aimed at alpha chains, this beta chain has a size of little meaning. CDR3 in amino acids: CASSLGGPREQYF. The CDR3 DNA sequence: TGTGCCAGCAGCCTCGGGGGCCCCCGAGAGCAGTACTTC. The chain joins TRBV7-2 to TRBJ2-7; D tentatively fits TRBD1 or TRBD2 (6 bases each). There are 13 residues in the CDR3. The germline CDR1 and CDR2 sequences are SGHTA and FQGNSA. V dropped 5 bases and J dropped 7 bases, with 15 bases sitting between them.

This clonotype was observed many times. Since it is a stray read in a library aimed at alpha chains, this beta chain has a size that is not meaningful. The gene calls are TRBV29-1 and TRBJ2-7, with no clear D. Germline loops: CDR1 SQVTM, CDR2 ANQGSEA. Trimming took 1 base from V and 3 from J, leaving 7 bases between them. The CDR3 loop spans 12 amino acids. CDR3 sequence (DNA): TGCAGCGTTGAAGGCCCCAGCTACGAGCAGTACTTC. Protein sequence: CSVEGPSYEQYF.

This clonotype has a count of ten or more. In a library made to pick up alpha chains, this beta chain is a stray read with a size that means little. This chain links TRBV27 with TRBJ2-3; weak D call: TRBD2 (6 bases). V lost 8 bases to trimming and J lost 1 base, with 13 bases between them. Germline CDR1 MNHEY, CDR2 SMNVEV (reference sequence). CDR3 length: 14 amino acids. CDR3 DNA: TGTGCCAGCCGGGGGATGGGGGGCACAGATACGCAGTATTTT. This encodes CASRGMGGTDTQYF.

There are many counts of this clonotype. Within a library made for alpha chains, this beta chain is off target, and its count is uninformative. J is TRBJ2-5 and V is TRBV28; D remains ambiguous. The CDR3 is made up of 11 amino acids. V dropped 7 bases and J dropped 4 bases, with 7 bases sitting between them. Looked up from germline, CDR1 is MDHEN and CDR2 is SYDVKM. CDR3 nucleotide sequence: TGTGCCAGCAAGAGCGTAGAGACCCAGTACTTC. It specifies CASKSVETQYF.